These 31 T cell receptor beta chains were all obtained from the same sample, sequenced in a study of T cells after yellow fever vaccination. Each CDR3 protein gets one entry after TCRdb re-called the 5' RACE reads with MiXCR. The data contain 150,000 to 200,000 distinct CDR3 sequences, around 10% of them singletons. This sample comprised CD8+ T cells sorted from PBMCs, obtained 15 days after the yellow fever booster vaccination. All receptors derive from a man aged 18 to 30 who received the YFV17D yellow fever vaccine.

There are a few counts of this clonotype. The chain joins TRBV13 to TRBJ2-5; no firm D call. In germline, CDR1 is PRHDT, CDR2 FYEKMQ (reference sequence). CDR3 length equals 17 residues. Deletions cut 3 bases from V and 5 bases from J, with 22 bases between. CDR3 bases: TGTGCCAGCAGCTTGAGGCCCAGCCACCCCAGCTGGGAGACCCAGTACTTC. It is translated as CASSLRPSHPSWETQYF.

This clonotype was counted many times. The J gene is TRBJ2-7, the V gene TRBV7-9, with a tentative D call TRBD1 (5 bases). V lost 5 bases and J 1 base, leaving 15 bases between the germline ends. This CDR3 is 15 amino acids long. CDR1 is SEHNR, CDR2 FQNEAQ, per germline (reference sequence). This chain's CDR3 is CASSTTGLTSYEQYF. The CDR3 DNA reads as TGTGCCAGCAGCACTACAGGTTTGACTTCCTACGAGCAGTACTTC.

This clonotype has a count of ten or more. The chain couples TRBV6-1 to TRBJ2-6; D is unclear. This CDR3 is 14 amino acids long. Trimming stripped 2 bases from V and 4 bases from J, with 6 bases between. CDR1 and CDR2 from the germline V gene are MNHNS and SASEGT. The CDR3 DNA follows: TGTGCCAGCAGTGAATTACGGGGGGCCAACGTCCTGACTTTC. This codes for CASSELRGANVLTF.

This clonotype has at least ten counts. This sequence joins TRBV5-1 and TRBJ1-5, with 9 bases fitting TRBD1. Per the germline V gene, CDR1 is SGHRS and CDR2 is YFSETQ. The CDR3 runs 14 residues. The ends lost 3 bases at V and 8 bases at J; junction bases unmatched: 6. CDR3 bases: TGCGCCAGCAGCTCCGGGACAGGGATGGAGCCCCAGCATTTT. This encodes CASSSGTGMEPQHF.

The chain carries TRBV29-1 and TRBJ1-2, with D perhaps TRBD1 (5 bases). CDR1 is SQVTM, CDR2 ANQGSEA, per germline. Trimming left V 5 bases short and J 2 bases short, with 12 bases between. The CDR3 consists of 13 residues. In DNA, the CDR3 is TGCAGCGTTCGCCCGACAGAGAACTATGGCTACACCTTC. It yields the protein CSVRPTENYGYTF.

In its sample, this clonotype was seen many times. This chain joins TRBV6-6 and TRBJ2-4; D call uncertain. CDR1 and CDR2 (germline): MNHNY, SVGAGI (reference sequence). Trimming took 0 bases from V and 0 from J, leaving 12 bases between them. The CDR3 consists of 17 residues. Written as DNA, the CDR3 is TGTGCCAGCAGTTACTCGCTGCAGTCCTTAGCCAAAAACATTCAGTACTTC. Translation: CASSYSLQSLAKNIQYF.

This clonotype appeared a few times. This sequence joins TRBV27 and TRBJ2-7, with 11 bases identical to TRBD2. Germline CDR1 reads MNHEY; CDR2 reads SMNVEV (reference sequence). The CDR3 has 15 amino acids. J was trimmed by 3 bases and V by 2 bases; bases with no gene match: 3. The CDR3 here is CASSLLSGGDYEQYF. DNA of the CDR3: TGTGCCAGCAGTTTACTTAGCGGGGGGGACTACGAGCAGTACTTC.

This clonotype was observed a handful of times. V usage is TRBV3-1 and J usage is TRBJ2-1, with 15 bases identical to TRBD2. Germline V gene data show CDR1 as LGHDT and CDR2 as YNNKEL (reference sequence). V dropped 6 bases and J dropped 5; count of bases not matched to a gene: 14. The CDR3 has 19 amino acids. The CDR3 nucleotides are TGTGCCAGCAGACCGGCAGTATGGACTAGCGGGGGGGCTGACAATGAGCAGTTCTTC. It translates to CASRPAVWTSGGADNEQFF.

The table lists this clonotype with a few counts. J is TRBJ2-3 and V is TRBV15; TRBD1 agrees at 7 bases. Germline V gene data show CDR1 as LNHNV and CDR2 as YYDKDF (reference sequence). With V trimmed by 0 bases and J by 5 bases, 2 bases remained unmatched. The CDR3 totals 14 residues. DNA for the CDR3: TGTGCCACCAGCAGAGACAGGGGGAGAGATACGCAGTATTTT. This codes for CATSRDRGRDTQYF.

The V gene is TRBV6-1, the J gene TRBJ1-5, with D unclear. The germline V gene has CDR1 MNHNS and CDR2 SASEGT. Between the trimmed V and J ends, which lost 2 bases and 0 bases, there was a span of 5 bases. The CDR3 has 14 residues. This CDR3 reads CASSERSSNQPQHF. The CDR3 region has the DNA TGTGCCAGCAGTGAACGGAGTAGCAATCAGCCCCAGCATTTT.

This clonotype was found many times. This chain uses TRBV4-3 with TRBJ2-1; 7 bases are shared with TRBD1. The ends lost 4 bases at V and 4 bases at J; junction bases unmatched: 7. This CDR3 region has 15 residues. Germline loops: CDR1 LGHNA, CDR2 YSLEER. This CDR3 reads CASSPGTANYNEQFF. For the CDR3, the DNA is TGCGCCAGCAGCCCAGGGACAGCAAATTACAATGAGCAGTTCTTC.

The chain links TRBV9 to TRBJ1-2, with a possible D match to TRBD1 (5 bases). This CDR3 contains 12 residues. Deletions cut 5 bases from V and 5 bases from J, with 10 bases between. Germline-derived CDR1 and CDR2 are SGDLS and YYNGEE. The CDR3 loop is CASSPGLYGYTF. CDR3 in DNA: TGTGCCAGCAGTCCGGGACTGTATGGCTACACCTTC. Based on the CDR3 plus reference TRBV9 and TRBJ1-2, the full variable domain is DSGVTQTPKHLITATGQRVTLRCSPRSGDLSVYWYQQSLDQGLQFLIQYYNGEERAKGNILERFSAQQFPDLHSELNLSSLELGDSALYFCASSPGLYGYTFGSGTRLTVV.

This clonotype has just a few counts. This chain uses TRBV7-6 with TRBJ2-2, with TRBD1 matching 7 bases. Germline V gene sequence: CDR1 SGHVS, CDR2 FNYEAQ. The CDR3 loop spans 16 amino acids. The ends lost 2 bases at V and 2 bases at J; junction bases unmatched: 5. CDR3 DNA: TGTGCCAGCAGCTTATTAGTAGGGGGCAACACCGGGGAGCTGTTTTTT. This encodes CASSLLVGGNTGELFF. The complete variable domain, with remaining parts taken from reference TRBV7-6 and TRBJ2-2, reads GAGVSQSPRYKVTKRGQDVALRCDPISGHVSLYWYRQALGQGPEFLTYFNYEAQQDKSGLPNDRFSAERPEGSISTLTIQRTEQRDSAMYRCASSLLVGGNTGELFFGEGSRLTVL.

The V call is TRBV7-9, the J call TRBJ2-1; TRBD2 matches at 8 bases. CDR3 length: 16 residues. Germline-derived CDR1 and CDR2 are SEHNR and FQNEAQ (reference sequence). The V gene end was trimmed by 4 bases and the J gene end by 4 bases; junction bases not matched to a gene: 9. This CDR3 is CASSSSLAGWYNEQFF. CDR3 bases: TGTGCCAGCAGCTCTTCCCTAGCGGGTTGGTACAATGAGCAGTTCTTC. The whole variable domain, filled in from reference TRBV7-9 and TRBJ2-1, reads DTGVSQNPRHKITKRGQNVTFRCDPISEHNRLYWYRQTLGQGPEFLTYFQNEAQLEKSRLLSDRFSAERPKGSFSTLEIQRTEQGDSAMYLCASSSSLAGWYNEQFFGPGTRLTVL.

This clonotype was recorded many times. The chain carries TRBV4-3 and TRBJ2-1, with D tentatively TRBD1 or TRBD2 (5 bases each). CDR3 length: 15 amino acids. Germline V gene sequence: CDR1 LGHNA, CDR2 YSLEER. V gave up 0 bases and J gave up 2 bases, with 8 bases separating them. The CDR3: CASSQDVGAYNEQFF. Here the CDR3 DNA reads TGCGCCAGCAGCCAAGATGTGGGGGCCTACAATGAGCAGTTCTTC.

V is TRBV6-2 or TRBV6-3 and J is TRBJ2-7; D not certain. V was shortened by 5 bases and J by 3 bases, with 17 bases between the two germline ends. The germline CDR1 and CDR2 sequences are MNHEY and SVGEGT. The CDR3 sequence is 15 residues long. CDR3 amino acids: CASSELLGNLYEQYF. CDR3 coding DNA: TGTGCCAGCAGTGAGCTCCTCGGAAACCTCTACGAGCAGTACTTC.

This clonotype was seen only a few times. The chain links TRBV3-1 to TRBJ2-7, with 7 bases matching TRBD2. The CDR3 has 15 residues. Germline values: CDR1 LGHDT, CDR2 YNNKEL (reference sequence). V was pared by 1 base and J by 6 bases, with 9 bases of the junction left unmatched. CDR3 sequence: CASSQGGGLLFEQYV. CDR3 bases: TGTGCCAGCAGCCAAGGGGGGGGGTTACTCTTCGAGCAGTACGTC.

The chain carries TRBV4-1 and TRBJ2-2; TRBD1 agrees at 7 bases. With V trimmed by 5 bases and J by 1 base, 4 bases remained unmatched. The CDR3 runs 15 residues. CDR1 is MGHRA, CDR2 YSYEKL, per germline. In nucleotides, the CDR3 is TGCGCCAGCAGCAGAGGACAGGAGAACACCGGGGAGCTGTTTTTT. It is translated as CASSRGQENTGELFF.

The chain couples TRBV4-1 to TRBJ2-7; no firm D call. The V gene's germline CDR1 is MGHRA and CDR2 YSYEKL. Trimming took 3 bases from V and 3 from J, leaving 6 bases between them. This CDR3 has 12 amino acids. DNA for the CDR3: TGCGCCAGCAGCCATAGACGCTACGAGCAGTACTTC. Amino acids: CASSHRRYEQYF.

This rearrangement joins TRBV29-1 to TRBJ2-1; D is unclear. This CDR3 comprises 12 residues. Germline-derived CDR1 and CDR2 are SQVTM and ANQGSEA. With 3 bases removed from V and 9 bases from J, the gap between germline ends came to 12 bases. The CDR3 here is CSVEKSPAEQFF. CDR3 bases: TGCAGCGTTGAGAAGTCCCCGGCTGAGCAGTTCTTC.

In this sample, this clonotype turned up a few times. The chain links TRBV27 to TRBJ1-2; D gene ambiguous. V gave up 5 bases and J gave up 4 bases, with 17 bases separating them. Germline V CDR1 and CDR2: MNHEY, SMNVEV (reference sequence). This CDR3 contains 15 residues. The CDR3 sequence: CASSTTLDGFYGYTF. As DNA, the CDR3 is TGTGCCAGCAGTACCACCCTGGACGGGTTCTATGGCTACACCTTC.

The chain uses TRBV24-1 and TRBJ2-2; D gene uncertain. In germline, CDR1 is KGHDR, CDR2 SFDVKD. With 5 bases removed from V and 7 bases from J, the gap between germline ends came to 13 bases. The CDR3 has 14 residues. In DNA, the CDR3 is TGTGCCACCAGTGCGGCAGTTCAAAGCGGGGAGCTGTTTTTT. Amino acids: CATSAAVQSGELFF.

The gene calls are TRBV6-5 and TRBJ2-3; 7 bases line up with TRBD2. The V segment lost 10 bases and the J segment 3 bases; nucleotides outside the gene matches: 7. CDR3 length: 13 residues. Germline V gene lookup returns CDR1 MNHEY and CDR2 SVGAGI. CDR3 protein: CATMGGMTDTQYF. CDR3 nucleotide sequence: TGTGCCACCATGGGAGGGATGACAGATACGCAGTATTTT.

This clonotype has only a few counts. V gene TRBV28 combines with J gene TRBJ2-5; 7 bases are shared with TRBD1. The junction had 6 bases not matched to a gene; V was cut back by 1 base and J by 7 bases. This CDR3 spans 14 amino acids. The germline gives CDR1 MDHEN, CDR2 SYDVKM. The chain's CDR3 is CASSLSGAGGTQYF. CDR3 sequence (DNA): TGTGCCAGCAGTTTATCAGGGGCAGGGGGGACCCAGTACTTC. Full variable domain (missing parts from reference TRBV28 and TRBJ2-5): DVKVTQSSRYLVKRTGEKVFLECVQDMDHENMFWYRQDPGLGLRLIYFSYDVKMKEKGDIPEGYSVSREKKERFSLILESASTNQTSMYLCASSLSGAGGTQYFGPGTRLLVL.

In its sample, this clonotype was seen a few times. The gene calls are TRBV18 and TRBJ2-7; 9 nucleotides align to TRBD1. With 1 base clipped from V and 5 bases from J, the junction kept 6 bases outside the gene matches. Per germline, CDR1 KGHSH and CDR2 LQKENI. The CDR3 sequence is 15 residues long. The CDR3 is CASSPRDRASNEQYF. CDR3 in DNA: TGTGCCAGCTCACCACGGGACAGGGCCTCTAACGAGCAGTACTTC. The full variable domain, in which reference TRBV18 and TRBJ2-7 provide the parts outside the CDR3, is NAGVMQNPRHLVRRRGQEARLRCSPMKGHSHVYWYRQLPEEGLKFMVYLQKENIIDESGMPKERFSAEFPKEGPSILRIQQVVRGDSAAYFCASSPRDRASNEQYFGPGTRLTVT.

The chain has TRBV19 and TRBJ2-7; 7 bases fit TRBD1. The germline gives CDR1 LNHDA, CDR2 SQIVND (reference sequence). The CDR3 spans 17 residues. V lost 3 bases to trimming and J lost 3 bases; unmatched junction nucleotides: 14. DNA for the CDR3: TGTGCCAGTAGTATCTCGGACAGGCCCGGCGAGGACTACGAGCAGTACGTC. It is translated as CASSISDRPGEDYEQYV.

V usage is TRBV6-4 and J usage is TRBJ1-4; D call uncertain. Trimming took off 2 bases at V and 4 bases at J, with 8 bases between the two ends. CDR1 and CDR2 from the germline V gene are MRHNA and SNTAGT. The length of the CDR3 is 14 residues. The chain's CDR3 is CASSDIVSNEKLFF. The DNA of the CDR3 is TGTGCCAGCAGTGACATTGTCAGTAATGAAAAACTGTTTTTT.

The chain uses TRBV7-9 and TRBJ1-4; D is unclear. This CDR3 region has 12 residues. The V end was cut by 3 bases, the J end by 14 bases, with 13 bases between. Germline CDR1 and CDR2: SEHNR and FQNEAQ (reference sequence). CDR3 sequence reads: CASSFDDYELFF. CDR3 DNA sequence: TGTGCCAGCAGCTTCGACGACTATGAGCTGTTTTTT. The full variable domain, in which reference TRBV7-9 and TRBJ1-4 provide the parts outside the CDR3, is DTGVSQNPRHKITKRGQNVTFRCDPISEHNRLYWYRQTLGQGPEFLTYFQNEAQLEKSRLLSDRFSAERPKGSFSTLEIQRTEQGDSAMYLCASSFDDYELFFGSGTQLSVL.

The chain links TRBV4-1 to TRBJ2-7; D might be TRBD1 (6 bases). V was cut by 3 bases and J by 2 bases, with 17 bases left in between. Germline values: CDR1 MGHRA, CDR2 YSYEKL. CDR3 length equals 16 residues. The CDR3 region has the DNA TGCGCCAGCAGCCAGGGTCGGCTCCGGGACACCTACGAGCAGTACTTC. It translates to CASSQGRLRDTYEQYF.

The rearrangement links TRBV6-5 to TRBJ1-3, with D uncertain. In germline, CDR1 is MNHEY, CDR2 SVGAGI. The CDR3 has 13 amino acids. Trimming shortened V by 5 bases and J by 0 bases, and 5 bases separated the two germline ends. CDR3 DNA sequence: TGTGCCAGCAGTAGGACCTCTGGAAACACCATATATTTT. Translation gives CASSRTSGNTIYF.

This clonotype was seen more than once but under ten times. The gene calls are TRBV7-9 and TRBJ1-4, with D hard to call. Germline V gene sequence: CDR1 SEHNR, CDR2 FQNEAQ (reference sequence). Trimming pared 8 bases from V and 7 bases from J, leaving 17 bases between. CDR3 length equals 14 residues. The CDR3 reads CASYGLAPGEKLFF. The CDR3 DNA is TGTGCCAGCTACGGGCTGGCGCCAGGTGAAAAACTGTTTTTT.